Below are 10 T cell receptor beta chains sequenced from a single sample in a study of blood T cell repertoires in COVID-19 (dated by TCRdb to 2018 to 2020). The receptor library was made with the immunoSEQ multiplex PCR assay. As stored in TCRdb, this immuneACCESS dataset retains in-frame rearrangements with V and J assigned. A fraction of the clones does not appear; measured against another copy, unresolved V genes explain less than half of the discrepancy, and the remainder lacks a known reason. The sample data list over 60,000 clones, and around nine tenths of these were observed just once. The ten largest make up roughly 2.7% of the sample. Input material: peripheral blood. The receptors were gathered from an older man with active or convalescent COVID-19.

CDR3 sequence: CASSERGAGGPTDTQYF. The CDR3 bases are TGTGCCAGCAGCGAGAGAGGGGCGGGGGGGCCCACAGATACGCAGTATTTT. V is TRBV9 and J is TRBJ2-3, with TRBD2 identical over 9 bases. The germline V gene has CDR1 SGDLS and CDR2 YYNGEE. J gave up 2 bases and V 3 bases, and 10 bases lay outside the gene matches. This CDR3 is built from 17 residues.

This rearrangement joins TRBV6-5 to TRBJ2-1; 10 bases are a match to TRBD1. The V segment lost 0 bases and the J segment 6 bases; nucleotides outside the gene matches: 2. This CDR3 is 15 amino acids long. From germline, CDR1 is MNHEY and CDR2 SVGAGI. The CDR3 DNA reads as TGTGCCAGCAGTTACTCCGGGACAGGGGCCAATGAGCAGTTCTTC. It is translated as CASSYSGTGANEQFF.

The gene calls are TRBV5-3 and TRBJ2-3; no firm D call. TRBV5-3 is flagged as an ORF with uncertain function. V was clipped by 0 bases and J by 0 bases, with 14 bases between them. This CDR3 comprises 17 residues. The CDR3 reads CARSLAGIFLSTDTQYF. CDR3 coding DNA: TGTGCCAGAAGCTTGGCCGGTATTTTCCTGAGCACAGATACGCAGTATTTT.

The rearrangement uses TRBV6-4 and TRBJ2-3; 7 bases are a match to TRBD2. Germline lookup yields CDR1 MRHNA and CDR2 SNTAGT. The CDR3 contains 14 residues. V shed 3 bases and J 1 base; nucleotides not matched to a gene: 1. The CDR3 DNA reads as TGTGCCAGCAGTGAGGCGGGGGGCACAGATACGCAGTATTTT. As protein: CASSEAGGTDTQYF.

V usage is TRBV6-5 and J usage is TRBJ1-2, with 8 positions matching TRBD1. The germline CDR1 and CDR2 sequences are MNHEY and SVGAGI. The CDR3 contains 15 residues. V lost 7 bases, J lost 2 bases, and 9 bases stayed unmatched. CDR3 DNA sequence: TGTGCCAGCATCCCGTCCCCAGGGGGCAACTATGGCTACACCTTC. This encodes CASIPSPGGNYGYTF.

The rearrangement links TRBV7-9 to TRBJ2-1, with 7 bases matching TRBD2. This CDR3 region has 18 residues. Trimming at V came to 4 bases and at J to 3 bases, leaving 15 bases not matched to a gene. The germline CDR1 and CDR2 sequences are SEHNR and FQNEAQ (reference sequence). CDR3 in DNA: TGTGCCAGCAGCTCCATTATGAATCTAGCGGATTTCTACAATGAGCAGTTCTTC. This translates into CASSSIMNLADFYNEQFF.

J is TRBJ1-3 and V is TRBV5-4, with D possibly TRBD1 on 5 matching bases. This CDR3 has 15 residues. Trimming cost V 3 bases and J 0 bases, with 10 bases left between them. CDR1 is SGHNT, CDR2 YYREEE, per germline (reference sequence). The DNA for the CDR3 is TGTGCCAGCAGCTCGTCAGGGCTCTCTGGAAACACCATATATTTT. It is translated as CASSSSGLSGNTIYF.

V and J are TRBV19 and TRBJ2-1; TRBD2 might be the D (6 bases). The germline CDR1 and CDR2 sequences are LNHDA and SQIVND (reference sequence). Trimming stripped 4 bases from V and 1 base from J, with 8 bases between. The CDR3 has 14 amino acids. The CDR3 DNA reads TGTGCCAGTAGTACGGGAGTTTCCTACAATGAGCAGTTCTTC. Protein product: CASSTGVSYNEQFF.

This CDR3 reads CASSLVSSSGGTYEQYF. CDR3 DNA: TGTGCCAGCAGCTTAGTTAGTTCTAGCGGGGGCACCTACGAGCAGTACTTC. The gene calls are TRBV7-2 and TRBJ2-7; 10 nucleotides agree with TRBD2. The CDR3 runs to 17 residues. Germline V gives CDR1 SGHTA, CDR2 FQGNSA. V lost 1 base to trimming and J lost 2 bases; unmatched junction nucleotides: 8.

The V and J genes are TRBV2 and TRBJ1-1, with D tentatively TRBD1 (6 bases). The ends were cut back, 6 bases at V and 1 base at J, with 9 bases in the middle. The CDR3 totals 13 residues. CDR1 and CDR2 from the germline V gene are SNHLY and FYNNEI. This CDR3 is CASRDSRNTEAFF. The CDR3 DNA sequence: TGTGCCAGCAGGGACAGTCGGAACACTGAAGCTTTCTTT.